This entry lists 26 T cell receptor beta chains sequenced from one sample in a study of shared clonotypes between healthy human individuals. TCRdb's table, derived via immunoSEQ multiplex PCR, lists solely in-frame clones and lacks some. The repertoire has 2 million to 3 million clones, 80% to 95% of them found once; the top ten carry roughly 0.36%. The sample consisted of naive CD4+ T cells from PBMCs. The subset was: CD45RA+ positively selected. Source of these receptors: a man aged 18 to 29 in good health. Some clones in this sample may be carry-over from other donors' samples.

This sequence joins TRBV28 and TRBJ2-7, with TRBD1 as a possible D gene (5 bases). Trimming left V 6 bases short and J 3 bases short, with 9 bases between. The germline gives CDR1 MDHEN, CDR2 SYDVKM. This CDR3 contains 12 residues. The CDR3 DNA reads as TGTGCCAGCAGAGGACAAAACTACGAGCAGTACTTC. This gives the protein CASRGQNYEQYF.

The chain joins TRBV15 to TRBJ2-7; 12 bases align to TRBD2. Germline CDR1 LNHNV, CDR2 YYDKDF (reference sequence). The CDR3 totals 16 residues. With V trimmed by 4 bases and J by 4 bases, 8 bases remained unmatched. The DNA for the CDR3 is TGTGCCACCAGCAAGAGACTAGCGGGAGATGGTTACGAGCAGTACTTC. Protein: CATSKRLAGDGYEQYF.

The J gene is TRBJ1-4, the V gene TRBV6-5; 8 bases align to TRBD1. CDR1 and CDR2 from the germline V gene are MNHEY and SVGAGI. The V and J ends lost 2 bases and 5 bases, in that order; junction bases with no gene match: 7. CDR3 length: 16 amino acids. DNA of the CDR3: TGTGCCAGCAGTTACAGCGGAACAGGGGGGAATGAAAAACTGTTTTTT. As protein: CASSYSGTGGNEKLFF.

V gene TRBV5-1 combines with J gene TRBJ1-5; TRBD1 aligns across 11 bases. Germline loops: CDR1 SGHRS, CDR2 YFSETQ. Germline trimming cut 3 bases from V and 6 bases from J; bases unmatched to any gene: 5. This CDR3 has 15 amino acids. The CDR3 sequence is CASSSGTGGGQPQHF. Written as DNA, the CDR3 is TGCGCCAGCAGCTCCGGGACAGGGGGAGGTCAGCCCCAGCATTTT. Full variable domain (missing parts from reference TRBV5-1 and TRBJ1-5): KAGVTQTPRYLIKTRGQQVTLSCSPISGHRSVSWYQQTPGQGLQFLFEYFSETQRNKGNFPGRFSGRQFSNSRSEMNVSTLELGDSALYLCASSSGTGGGQPQHFGDGTRLSIL.

The chain joins TRBV7-9 to TRBJ1-4, with D hard to call. Germline loops: CDR1 SEHNR, CDR2 FQNEAQ (reference sequence). V was trimmed by 6 bases and J by 0 bases, leaving 11 bases between them. This CDR3 has 15 amino acids. CDR3 amino acids: CASSLREATNEKLFF. The CDR3 DNA sequence: TGTGCCAGCAGTCTTCGGGAAGCAACTAATGAAAAACTGTTTTTT.

The rearrangement links TRBV9 to TRBJ2-3; 14 bases are a match to TRBD2. The CDR3 is made up of 15 amino acids. Trimming took 3 bases from V and 7 from J; bases not matched to a gene: 4. Germline V gene sequence: CDR1 SGDLS, CDR2 YYNGEE. In DNA, the CDR3 is TGTGCCAGCAGCGGGGGGACTAGCGGGAGAAATACGCAGTATTTT. Translated, it gives CASSGGTSGRNTQYF.

There are a few counts of this clone. The rearrangement links TRBV7-3 to TRBJ1-1; D not certain. The CDR3 covers 13 residues. CDR1 is SGHTA, CDR2 FQGTGA, per germline. The ends were cut back, 0 bases at V and 5 bases at J, with 7 bases in the middle. CDR3 bases: TGTGCCAGCAGCTTAACAAGTTTGACTGAAGCTTTCTTT. This encodes CASSLTSLTEAFF.

The chain joins TRBV7-9 to TRBJ2-6; D is unresolved. Germline CDR1 is SEHNR and CDR2 is FQNEAQ (reference sequence). This CDR3 region has 18 residues. V lost 5 bases, J lost 0 bases, and 17 bases lay in between. The CDR3 protein is CASSATSRLLSGANVLTF. The CDR3 nucleotides read TGTGCCAGCAGCGCAACATCCCGACTCCTCTCTGGGGCCAACGTCCTGACTTTC.

The chain couples TRBV6-5 to TRBJ1-2, with TRBD1 identical over 8 bases. J lost 8 bases, V lost 3 bases, and 8 bases had no gene match. Germline V gene data show CDR1 as MNHEY and CDR2 as SVGAGI. This CDR3 has 14 amino acids. CDR3 in DNA: TGTGCCAGCAGTTATTTGGACAGGGTGTCAGGCTACACCTTC. Its translation: CASSYLDRVSGYTF.

This clone appeared a single time. The CDR3 DNA sequence: TGTGCCTCCGGGGTGGCCGGGGAGCTGTTTTTT. Amino acids: CASGVAGELFF. This chain uses TRBV25-1 with TRBJ2-2; perhaps TRBD2 as D (5 bases). V lost 11 bases and J 6 bases, leaving 10 bases between the germline ends. CDR1 MGHDK and CDR2 SYGVNS come from the germline V gene. The CDR3 runs to 11 residues.

The J gene is TRBJ1-5, the V gene TRBV5-4; D may be TRBD1 (5 bases). The CDR3 is 17 amino acids. The V gene lost 4 bases and the J gene lost 2 bases, with 19 bases spanning the gap. CDR1 is SGHNT, CDR2 YYREEE, per germline (reference sequence). The CDR3 here is CASSERGGAGGNQPQHF. The DNA of the CDR3 is TGTGCCAGCAGCGAGAGGGGAGGGGCCGGGGGCAATCAGCCCCAGCATTTT.

The chain employs TRBV9 and TRBJ2-1, with 10 bases fitting TRBD1. Per germline, CDR1 SGDLS and CDR2 YYNGEE. With V trimmed by 3 bases and J by 3 bases, 9 bases remained unmatched. CDR3 length equals 17 residues. The CDR3 bases are TGTGCCAGCAGCGCTTCCGGGACAGGGGATAACTACAATGAGCAGTTCTTC. Amino acids: CASSASGTGDNYNEQFF.

The chain is built from TRBV28 and TRBJ2-3; 15 bases fit TRBD2. The CDR3 is made up of 13 amino acids. Germline V gene lookup returns CDR1 MDHEN and CDR2 SYDVKM. V gave up 8 bases and J gave up 14 bases; unmatched junction bases: 8. The CDR3 reads CASGLAGGARGYF. DNA of the CDR3: TGTGCCAGCGGACTAGCGGGAGGGGCCCGGGGGTATTTT.

This clone was recorded once. This sequence joins TRBV5-1 and TRBJ1-1; D remains unclear. This CDR3 is built from 17 residues. Trimming shortened V by 0 bases and J by 3 bases, and 18 bases separated the two germline ends. From germline, CDR1 is SGHRS and CDR2 YFSETQ. As DNA, the CDR3 is TGCGCCAGCAGCTTGGGAGGAAGAGGGTGGGCGGACACTGAAGCTTTCTTT. Protein: CASSLGGRGWADTEAFF.

The genes are TRBV11-2 and TRBJ2-3; tentative D call: TRBD2 (5 bases). Trimming took off 3 bases at V and 0 bases at J, with 19 bases between the two ends. CDR1 is SGHAT and CDR2 is FQNNGV in the germline V gene. The CDR3 length is 18 residues. CDR3 loop: CASSFYSPAATSTDTQYF. The CDR3, as DNA: TGTGCCAGCAGCTTCTACTCACCAGCGGCAACTAGCACAGATACGCAGTATTTT.

The genes are TRBV9 and TRBJ2-2, with D possibly called TRBD1 or TRBD2 (6 bases each). CDR1 is SGDLS and CDR2 is YYNGEE in the germline V gene. The CDR3 is 15 amino acids. The V end lost 4 bases, the J end lost 1 base, and 11 bases lay between the germline ends. In DNA, the CDR3 is TGTGCCAGCAGCAAGAGGGGGGAGAACACCGGGGAGCTGTTTTTT. Translation: CASSKRGENTGELFF.

V is TRBV6-1 and J is TRBJ1-1; 9 bases match TRBD1. This CDR3 has 11 amino acids. The germline V gene has CDR1 MNHNS and CDR2 SASEGT. V lost 5 bases and J lost 11; bases outside the gene matches: 3. The CDR3 protein is CASSIQGAAFF. CDR3 DNA: TGTGCCAGCAGTATACAGGGGGCCGCTTTCTTT.

Regarding this clone: The same CDR3 is also encoded by other DNA sequences in this sample. V usage is TRBV30 and J usage is TRBJ1-3; a possible D gene is TRBD1 (5 bases). The CDR3 covers 13 residues. Trimming stripped 2 bases from V and 2 bases from J, with 7 bases between. Germline CDR1 reads GTSNPN; CDR2 reads SVGIG (reference sequence). As DNA, the CDR3 is TGTGCCTGGAGTTCAGGGACTGGAAACACCATATATTTT. It is translated as CAWSSGTGNTIYF.

The chain is built from TRBV6-6 and TRBJ1-2, with D maybe TRBD1 (5 bases). V shed 6 bases and J shed 8 bases, with 16 bases lying between them. CDR3 length equals 13 residues. Germline loops: CDR1 MNHNY, CDR2 SVGAGI (reference sequence). CDR3 in DNA: TGTGCCAGCAGCCCCGAGACAGTGAGAGGCTACACCTTC. Translation: CASSPETVRGYTF.

This chain uses TRBV11-1 with TRBJ1-1; 8 bases fit TRBD1. Trimming removed 5 bases from V and 3 bases from J; junction bases left unmatched: 8. The CDR3 is made up of 15 amino acids. Per germline, CDR1 SGHAT and CDR2 FQDESV (reference sequence). The CDR3 is CASSMRAGGHTEAFF. The CDR3 DNA reads as TGTGCCAGCAGCATGAGGGCAGGGGGCCACACTGAAGCTTTCTTT.

The chain carries TRBV7-9 and TRBJ2-7; D is undetermined. CDR3 size: 17 residues. Germline V gene lookup returns CDR1 SEHNR and CDR2 FQNEAQ (reference sequence). V dropped 1 base and J dropped 5 bases, with 21 bases sitting between them. DNA for the CDR3: TGTGCCAGCAGCTTAGTAGAGGTGGTAGTGACACGGAACGAGCAGTACTTC. This translates into CASSLVEVVVTRNEQYF.

The chain has TRBV30 and TRBJ2-1; D uncertain. The CDR3 sequence is 13 residues long. Germline V gives CDR1 GTSNPN, CDR2 SVGIG (reference sequence). V lost 8 bases, J lost 4 bases, and 15 bases lay in between. The CDR3, as DNA: TGTGCCAGACTCGGGTTGGGATACAATGAGCAGTTCTTC. Translating it yields CARLGLGYNEQFF. Using reference TRBV30 and TRBJ2-1 for the parts outside the CDR3, the full variable domain is SQTIHQWPATLVQPVGSPLSLECTVEGTSNPNLYWYRQAAGRGLQLLFYSVGIGQISSEVPQNLSASRPQDRQFILSSKKLLLSDSGFYLCARLGLGYNEQFFGPGTRLTVL.

The CDR3 here is CAWDEVTEAFF. CDR3 coding DNA: TGTGCCTGGGACGAGGTGACTGAAGCTTTCTTT. The chain recombines TRBV30 with TRBJ1-1; D not certain. With 5 bases removed from V and 5 bases from J, the gap between germline ends came to 9 bases. Per germline, CDR1 GTSNPN and CDR2 SVGIG (reference sequence). The CDR3 has 11 amino acids.

This clone is a singleton in its sample. CDR3 region: CAWRATGRNYEQYF. The CDR3 DNA is TGTGCCTGGAGGGCCACTGGGAGAAACTACGAGCAGTACTTC. The chain is built from TRBV30 and TRBJ2-7; D perhaps matches TRBD2 (5 bases). The V end was cut by 3 bases, the J end by 3 bases, with 15 bases between. CDR3 length equals 14 residues. Germline CDR1 reads GTSNPN; CDR2 reads SVGIG (reference sequence).

The CDR3 DNA sequence: TGTGCCAGCAGCCCCACACGCAGCTCTGGAAACACCATATATTTT. This translates into CASSPTRSSGNTIYF. The chain has TRBV7-6 and TRBJ1-3, with unresolved D. V was shortened by 5 bases and J by 0 bases, with 11 bases between the two germline ends. CDR3 length equals 15 residues. Germline V gives CDR1 SGHVS, CDR2 FNYEAQ.

This chain joins TRBV5-1 and TRBJ1-4; TRBD1 might be the D (6 bases). CDR3 size: 16 residues. Germline assignment: CDR1 SGHRS and CDR2 YFSETQ. Between the trimmed V and J ends, which lost 3 bases and 4 bases, there was a span of 16 bases. CDR3 in amino acids: CASSSEGGLSNEKLFF. The CDR3 region has the DNA TGCGCCAGCAGCTCAGAAGGGGGGCTTAGTAATGAAAAACTGTTTTTT.